Listed here is a single TCR beta chain. These data belong to a study of CD8+ T cells in alopecia areata. RNA was isolated and reverse transcribed to cDNA, the sequencing template. Here immunoSEQ multiplex PCR was the method, and the copy in TCRdb shows in-frame clones only, minus some. The table lists some 120,000 clones, around 48% of them singletons. Input material: NKG2D-low CD8+ T cells sorted from blood. The source of this sequence is a human donor with alopecia areata.

CDR3 in DNA: TGTGCCAGCAGCTTCGGGGATGGCTACACCTTC. Amino acid sequence: CASSFGDGYTF. The chain recombines TRBV5-6 with TRBJ1-2; D is ambiguous. Germline CDR1 SGHDT, CDR2 YYEEEE. The CDR3 has 11 residues. V was cut by 2 bases and J by 6 bases, with 5 bases left in between.